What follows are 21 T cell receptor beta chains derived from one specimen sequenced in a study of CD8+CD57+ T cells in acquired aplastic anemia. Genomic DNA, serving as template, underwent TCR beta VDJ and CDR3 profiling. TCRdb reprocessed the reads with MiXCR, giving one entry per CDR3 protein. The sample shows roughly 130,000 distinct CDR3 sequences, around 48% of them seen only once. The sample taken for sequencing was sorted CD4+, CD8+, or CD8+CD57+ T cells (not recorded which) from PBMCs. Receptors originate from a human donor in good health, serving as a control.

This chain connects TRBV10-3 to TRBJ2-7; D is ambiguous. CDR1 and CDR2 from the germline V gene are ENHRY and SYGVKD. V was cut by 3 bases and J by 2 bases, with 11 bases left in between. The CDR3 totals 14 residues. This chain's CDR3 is CAISDFDFAYEQYF. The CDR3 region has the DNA TGTGCCATCAGTGATTTTGACTTCGCCTACGAGCAGTACTTC.

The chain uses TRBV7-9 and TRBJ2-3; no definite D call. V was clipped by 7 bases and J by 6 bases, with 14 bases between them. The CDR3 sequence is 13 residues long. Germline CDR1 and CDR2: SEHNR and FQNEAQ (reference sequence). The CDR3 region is CASTLYVADTQYF. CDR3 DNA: TGTGCCAGCACCCTTTATGTCGCGGATACGCAGTATTTT.

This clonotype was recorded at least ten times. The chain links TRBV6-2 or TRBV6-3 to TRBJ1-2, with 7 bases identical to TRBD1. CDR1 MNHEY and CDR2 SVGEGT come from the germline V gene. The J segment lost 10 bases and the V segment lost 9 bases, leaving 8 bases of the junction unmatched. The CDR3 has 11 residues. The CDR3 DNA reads TGTGCCAGTACCCCGGGACAGCACTACACCTTC. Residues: CASTPGQHYTF.

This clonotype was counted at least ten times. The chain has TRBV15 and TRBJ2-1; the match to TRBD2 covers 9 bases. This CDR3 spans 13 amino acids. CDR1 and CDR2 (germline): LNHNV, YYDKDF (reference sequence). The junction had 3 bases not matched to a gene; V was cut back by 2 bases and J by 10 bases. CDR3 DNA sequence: TGTGCCACCAGCAGATTAGCGGGAGAGGAGCAGTTCTTC. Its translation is CATSRLAGEEQFF.

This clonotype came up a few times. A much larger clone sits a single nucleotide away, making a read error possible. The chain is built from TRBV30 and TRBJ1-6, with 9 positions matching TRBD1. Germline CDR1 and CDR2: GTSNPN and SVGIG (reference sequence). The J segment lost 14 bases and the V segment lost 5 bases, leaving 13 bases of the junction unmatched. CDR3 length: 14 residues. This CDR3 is CAWGTGGIEVTLHF. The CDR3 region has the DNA TGTGCCTGGGGAACAGGGGGCATCGAAGTCACCCTCCACTTT.

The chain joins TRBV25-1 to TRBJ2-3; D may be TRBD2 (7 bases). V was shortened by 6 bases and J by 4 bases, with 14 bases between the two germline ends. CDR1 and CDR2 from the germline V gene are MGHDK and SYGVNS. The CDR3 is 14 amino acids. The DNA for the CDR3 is TGTGCCAGCAGCCCGGGGGGCGGGTCAGATACGCAGTATTTT. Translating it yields CASSPGGGSDTQYF. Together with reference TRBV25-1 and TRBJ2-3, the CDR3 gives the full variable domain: EADIYQTPRYLVIGTGKKITLECSQTMGHDKMYWYQQDPGMELHLIHYSYGVNSTEKGDLSSESTVSRIRTEHFPLTLESARPSHTSQYLCASSPGGGSDTQYFGPGTRLTVL.

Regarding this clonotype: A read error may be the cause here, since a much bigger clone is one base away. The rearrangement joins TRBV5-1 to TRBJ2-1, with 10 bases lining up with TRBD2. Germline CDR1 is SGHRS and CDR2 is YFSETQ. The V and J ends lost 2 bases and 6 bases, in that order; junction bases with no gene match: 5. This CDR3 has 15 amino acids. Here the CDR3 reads CASSLAGGLPNEQFF. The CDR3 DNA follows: TGCGCCAGCAGCTTAGCGGGGGGGCTTCCCAATGAGCAGTTCTTC.

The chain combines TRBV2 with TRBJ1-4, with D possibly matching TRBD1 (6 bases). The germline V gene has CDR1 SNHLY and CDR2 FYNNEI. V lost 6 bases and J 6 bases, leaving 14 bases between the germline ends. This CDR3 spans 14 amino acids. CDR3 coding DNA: TGTGCCAGCAGAGCTAAGGGGGGGGATGAAAAACTGTTTTTT. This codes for CASRAKGGDEKLFF.

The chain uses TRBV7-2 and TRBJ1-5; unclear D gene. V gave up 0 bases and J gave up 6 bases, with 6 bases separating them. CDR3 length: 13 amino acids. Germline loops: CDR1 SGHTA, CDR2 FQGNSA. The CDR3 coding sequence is TGTGCCAGCAGCTTAGCGTATGGTCAGCCCCAGCATTTT. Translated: CASSLAYGQPQHF.

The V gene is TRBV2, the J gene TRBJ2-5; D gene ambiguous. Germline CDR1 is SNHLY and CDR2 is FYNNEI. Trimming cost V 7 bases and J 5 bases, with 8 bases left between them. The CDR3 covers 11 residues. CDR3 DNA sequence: TGTGCCAGCATGACGGCGGAGACCCAGTACTTC. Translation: CASMTAETQYF.

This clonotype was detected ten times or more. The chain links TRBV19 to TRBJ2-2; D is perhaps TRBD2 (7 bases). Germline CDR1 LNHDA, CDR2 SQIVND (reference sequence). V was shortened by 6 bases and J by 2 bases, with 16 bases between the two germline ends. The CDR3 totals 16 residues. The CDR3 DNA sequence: TGTGCCAGTAGGAGGGGGGGGACGGTTAACACCGGGGAGCTGTTTTTT. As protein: CASRRGGTVNTGELFF.

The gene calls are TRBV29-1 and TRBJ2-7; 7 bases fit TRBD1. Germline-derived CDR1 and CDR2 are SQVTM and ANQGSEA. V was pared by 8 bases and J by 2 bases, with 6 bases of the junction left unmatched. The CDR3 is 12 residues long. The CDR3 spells CSLADRTYEQYF. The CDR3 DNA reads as TGCAGCTTGGCGGACAGGACCTACGAGCAGTACTTC.

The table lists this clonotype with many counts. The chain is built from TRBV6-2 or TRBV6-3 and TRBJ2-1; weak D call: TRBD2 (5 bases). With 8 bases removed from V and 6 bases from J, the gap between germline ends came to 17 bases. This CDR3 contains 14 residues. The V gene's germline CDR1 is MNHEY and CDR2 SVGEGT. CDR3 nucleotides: TGTGCCAGCGCTACTAGTCGGTGGGGCAATGAGCAGTTCTTC. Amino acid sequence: CASATSRWGNEQFF.

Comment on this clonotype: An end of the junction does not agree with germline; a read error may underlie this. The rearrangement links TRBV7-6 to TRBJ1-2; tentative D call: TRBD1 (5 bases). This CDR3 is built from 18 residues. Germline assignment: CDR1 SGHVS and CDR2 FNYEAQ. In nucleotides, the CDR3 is TGCGCCAGCAGCATGCAGCCAAGGGACGTCCTCACGACGCAGGGCTACACCTTC. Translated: CASSMQPRDVLTTQGYTF.

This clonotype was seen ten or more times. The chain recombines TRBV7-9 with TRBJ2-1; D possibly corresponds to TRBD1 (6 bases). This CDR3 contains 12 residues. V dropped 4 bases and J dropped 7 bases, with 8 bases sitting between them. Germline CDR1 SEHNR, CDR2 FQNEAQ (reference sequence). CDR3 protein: CASSSGVNEQFF. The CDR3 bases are TGTGCCAGCAGCTCAGGGGTGAATGAGCAGTTCTTC.

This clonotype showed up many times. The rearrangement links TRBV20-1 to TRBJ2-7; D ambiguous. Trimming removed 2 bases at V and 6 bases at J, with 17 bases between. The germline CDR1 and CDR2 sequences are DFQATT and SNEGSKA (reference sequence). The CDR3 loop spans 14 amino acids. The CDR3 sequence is CSARSPEIFAEQYF. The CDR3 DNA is TGCAGTGCTAGATCCCCCGAAATCTTCGCCGAGCAGTACTTC.

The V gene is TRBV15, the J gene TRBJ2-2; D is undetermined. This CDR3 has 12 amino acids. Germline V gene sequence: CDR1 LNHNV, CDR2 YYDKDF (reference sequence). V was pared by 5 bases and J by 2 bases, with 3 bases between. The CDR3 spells CATSPNTGELFF. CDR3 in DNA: TGTGCCACCAGCCCTAACACCGGGGAGCTGTTTTTT.

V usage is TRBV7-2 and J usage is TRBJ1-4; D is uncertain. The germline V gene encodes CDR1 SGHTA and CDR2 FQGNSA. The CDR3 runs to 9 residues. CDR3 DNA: TGTCTTGGGTATGAAAAACTGTTTTTT. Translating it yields CLGYEKLFF.

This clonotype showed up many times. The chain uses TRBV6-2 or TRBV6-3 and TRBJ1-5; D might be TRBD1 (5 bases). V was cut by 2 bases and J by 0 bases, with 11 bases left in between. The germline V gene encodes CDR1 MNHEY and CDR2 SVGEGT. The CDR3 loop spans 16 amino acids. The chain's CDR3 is CASSYRTYPSNQPQHF. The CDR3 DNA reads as TGTGCCAGCAGTTACCGGACATACCCTAGCAATCAGCCCCAGCATTTT.

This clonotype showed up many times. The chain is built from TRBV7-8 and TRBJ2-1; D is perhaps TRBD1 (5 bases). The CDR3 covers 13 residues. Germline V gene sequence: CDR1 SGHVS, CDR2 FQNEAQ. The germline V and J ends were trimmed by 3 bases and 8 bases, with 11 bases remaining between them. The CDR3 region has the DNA TGTGCCAGCAGCTTGGAAAGGGGATATGAGCAGTTCTTC. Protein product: CASSLERGYEQFF.

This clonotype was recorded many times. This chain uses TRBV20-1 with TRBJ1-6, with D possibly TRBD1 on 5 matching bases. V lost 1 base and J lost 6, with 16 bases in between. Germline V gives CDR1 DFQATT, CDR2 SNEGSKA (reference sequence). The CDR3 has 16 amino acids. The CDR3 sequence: CSARGGGTVANSPLHF. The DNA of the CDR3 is TGCAGTGCTAGAGGTGGGGGGACCGTAGCTAATTCACCCCTCCACTTT.